Following are 27 T cell receptor beta chains from one sample sequenced in a study of molecular identifiers for immune sequencing clone quantification. Using its own MiXCR run on the PCR reads, TCRdb lists one record per CDR3 protein. This sample yields hundreds of thousands of distinct CDR3 sequences, of which 20% to 25% are seen a single time; approximately 0.8% belongs to the top ten. Sequenced sample: naive CD8+ T cells from blood, with Jurkat cell RNA spiked in. Subset in this sample: FACS-sorted CD8+CD4-CCR7+CD45RA+ naive T cells. These receptors all stem from a human donor in good health. Some libraries in this study had Jurkat cell RNA spiked in.

This clonotype came up a few times. The rearrangement links TRBV20-1 to TRBJ2-1; TRBD2 matches at 9 bases. In germline, CDR1 is DFQATT, CDR2 SNEGSKA (reference sequence). The CDR3 totals 15 residues. The V gene end was trimmed by 5 bases and the J gene end by 1 base; junction bases not matched to a gene: 6. This chain's CDR3 is CSALRLAVSYNEQFF. The CDR3, as DNA: TGCAGTGCTCTAAGACTAGCGGTATCCTACAATGAGCAGTTCTTC.

There are a few counts of this clonotype. The chain employs TRBV28 and TRBJ1-1; no definite D call. Germline V gene data show CDR1 as MDHEN and CDR2 as SYDVKM. V was pared by 5 bases and J by 3 bases, with 7 bases between. There are 12 residues in the CDR3. Here the CDR3 DNA reads TGTGCCAGCAGTGTTCGACACACTGAAGCTTTCTTT. It encodes CASSVRHTEAFF.

In this sample, this clonotype turned up many times. The rearrangement uses TRBV6-4 and TRBJ1-4, with a weak D call TRBD1 (6 bases). This CDR3 region has 20 residues. Trimming pared 6 bases from V and 5 bases from J, leaving 31 bases between. The V gene's germline CDR1 is MRHNA and CDR2 SNTAGT. The CDR3 protein is CASSALSDSLPWNRNEKLFF. The CDR3 region has the DNA TGTGCCAGCAGCGCCCTATCGGACAGCTTACCCTGGAATAGAAATGAAAAACTGTTTTTT.

This clonotype showed up many times. V and J are TRBV4-1 and TRBJ2-5; 7 bases agree with TRBD2. Germline CDR1 reads MGHRA; CDR2 reads YSYEKL. The J segment lost 1 base and the V segment lost 0 bases, leaving 8 bases of the junction unmatched. The CDR3 contains 17 residues. CDR3 coding DNA: TGCGCCAGCAGCCAAGAGAGAGATAGCGGGTCCCAAGAGACCCAGTACTTC. Translating it yields CASSQERDSGSQETQYF.

The rearrangement links TRBV12-3 or TRBV12-4 to TRBJ1-1, with 7 bases that match TRBD1. There are 16 residues in the CDR3. Germline trimming cut 5 bases from V and 0 bases from J; bases unmatched to any gene: 9. The CDR3, as DNA: TGTGCCAGCAGTCCTGTCAGGGGGGAGATGAACACTGAAGCTTTCTTT. Protein product: CASSPVRGEMNTEAFF.

As concerns this clonotype: A much larger clone lies a single base off, so this may be a read error. This rearrangement joins TRBV6-2 or TRBV6-3 to TRBJ2-7; D may be TRBD1 or TRBD2 (5 bases each). The V and J ends lost 11 bases and 4 bases respectively, with 18 bases between them. CDR1 is MNHEY, CDR2 SVGEGT, per germline. The CDR3 has 13 amino acids. The CDR3 sequence is CASRGEAGYEQYF. The DNA of the CDR3 is TGTGCCTCCAGAGGGGAAGCAGGATACGAGCAGTACTTC.

V and J are TRBV4-2 and TRBJ2-4; the D is unclear. The CDR3 covers 15 residues. From germline, CDR1 is LGHNA and CDR2 YNFKEQ. The V end was cut by 4 bases, the J end by 7 bases, with 17 bases between. CDR3 sequence (DNA): TGTGCCAGCAGCCGAGATCCTGGTCTATCGAACATTCAGTACTTC. Protein product: CASSRDPGLSNIQYF.

This chain uses TRBV30 with TRBJ2-7; 12 bases fit TRBD1. The CDR3 runs to 14 residues. V lost 3 bases and J lost 6; bases outside the gene matches: 6. The V gene's germline CDR1 is GTSNPN and CDR2 SVGIG (reference sequence). The CDR3 loop reads CAWSPGQGAGEQYF. DNA of the CDR3: TGTGCCTGGAGCCCGGGACAGGGGGCCGGCGAGCAGTACTTC.

With regard to this clonotype: It may be a read error: a sequence one base away is much more abundant. The J gene is TRBJ1-1, the V gene TRBV20-1; D uncertain. The CDR3 is 14 amino acids. Germline lookup yields CDR1 DFQATT and CDR2 SNEGSKA (reference sequence). Deletions cut 6 bases from V and 0 bases from J, with 14 bases between. CDR3 bases: TGCAGTGCAGACACCAGGAAATTGAACACTGAAGCTTTCTTT. Translating it yields CSADTRKLNTEAFF.

This clonotype turned up a few times. The rearrangement joins TRBV5-3 to TRBJ2-7, with 7 bases aligning to TRBD1. TRBV5-3 is reported as an ORF; its role is uncertain. After removal of 8 bases from V and 6 bases from J, the junction contained 11 bases not matched to a gene. The CDR3 totals 13 residues. For the CDR3, the DNA is TGTGCCAGCAGCCTGACAGGGTTCAGCGAGCAGTACTTC. Translated, it gives CASSLTGFSEQYF.

J is TRBJ2-2 and V is TRBV4-3, with 11 nucleotides matching TRBD2. The V segment lost 0 bases and the J segment 2 bases; nucleotides outside the gene matches: 5. CDR3 size: 18 residues. Germline V gives CDR1 LGHNA, CDR2 YSLEER. The CDR3 DNA reads as TGCGCCAGCAGCCAAGAGGCCGGGACTAGCGGCAACACCGGGGAGCTGTTTTTT. As protein: CASSQEAGTSGNTGELFF.

This clonotype appeared many times. The chain has TRBV20-1 and TRBJ2-7; 13 nucleotides align to TRBD2. Germline assignment: CDR1 DFQATT and CDR2 SNEGSKA (reference sequence). J lost 3 bases, V lost 1 base, and 6 bases had no gene match. This CDR3 is built from 16 residues. The CDR3 region is CSARVPGTSGIYEQYF. CDR3 bases: TGCAGTGCTAGAGTCCCTGGGACTAGCGGGATCTACGAGCAGTACTTC.

Ten or more counts support this clonotype. The V and J genes are TRBV25-1 and TRBJ2-7; the D gene could be TRBD1 or TRBD2 (5 bases each). Trimming left V 5 bases short and J 5 bases short, with 10 bases between. The CDR3 totals 12 residues. CDR1 and CDR2 from the germline V gene are MGHDK and SYGVNS. CDR3 in amino acids: CASSLWGNEQYF. For the CDR3, the DNA is TGTGCCAGCAGTCTTTGGGGGAACGAGCAGTACTTC.

As regards this clonotype: A read error may be the cause here, since a much bigger clone is one base away. This chain connects TRBV12-3 or TRBV12-4 to TRBJ2-6; maybe TRBD1 (6 bases). The CDR3 is 17 residues long. CDR3 bases: TGTACCAGCAGTTTACAGGGCCTAAGCTCTGGGGCCAACGTCCTGACTTTC. This translates into CTSSLQGLSSGANVLTF.

In its sample, this clonotype was seen a few times. The rearrangement uses TRBV28 and TRBJ2-1, with 14 bases lining up with TRBD2. The CDR3 runs to 16 residues. From germline, CDR1 is MDHEN and CDR2 SYDVKM. Losses at the gene ends were 5 bases for V and 5 bases for J; bases not matched to a gene: 5. CDR3 bases: TGTGCCAGCAGTCCAGCGGGACTAGCGGGAGACAATGAGCAGTTCTTC. This sequence encodes CASSPAGLAGDNEQFF.

This clonotype occurred many times. V and J are TRBV12-3 or TRBV12-4 and TRBJ1-4; 7 bases align to TRBD1. V was pared by 5 bases and J by 2 bases, with 8 bases of the junction left unmatched. CDR3 length equals 16 residues. The CDR3 DNA sequence: TGTGCCAGCAGTCCTATAACGGGACAGACTAATGAAAAACTGTTTTTT. It specifies CASSPITGQTNEKLFF.

This clonotype was seen many times. The rearrangement uses TRBV2 and TRBJ1-4; possible D gene TRBD1, 5 bases. The CDR3 length is 13 residues. Trimming removed 8 bases from V and 8 bases from J, with 15 bases in between. Per the germline V gene, CDR1 is SNHLY and CDR2 is FYNNEI. CDR3 loop: CASGGIRDEKLFF. The CDR3 DNA sequence: TGTGCCAGCGGTGGGATTCGGGACGAAAAACTGTTTTTT.

This clonotype was recorded at least ten times. The chain uses TRBV7-9 and TRBJ2-1; D not certain. CDR3 length: 14 residues. The V and J ends lost 0 bases and 4 bases respectively, with 7 bases between them. Germline-derived CDR1 and CDR2 are SEHNR and FQNEAQ (reference sequence). CDR3 residues: CASSLATVYNEQFF. The CDR3 region has the DNA TGTGCCAGCAGCTTAGCGACTGTATACAATGAGCAGTTCTTC.

This clonotype was recorded many times. The chain joins TRBV4-1 to TRBJ2-7; 10 bases are a match to TRBD1. CDR3 size: 15 residues. Per the germline V gene, CDR1 is MGHRA and CDR2 is YSYEKL. V was clipped by 3 bases and J by 3 bases; unmatched bases: 5. Here the CDR3 DNA reads TGCGCCAGCAGCCAGAGGGGACAGGGGATCTACGAGCAGTACTTC. Encoded protein: CASSQRGQGIYEQYF.

The CDR3 sequence is CASSLIPGQGTYEQYF. CDR3 coding DNA: TGTGCCAGCAGCTTAATTCCGGGACAGGGCACCTACGAGCAGTACTTC. This chain connects TRBV7-9 to TRBJ2-7; 9 bases align to TRBD1. The CDR3 has 16 amino acids. V gave up 2 bases and J gave up 2 bases; unmatched junction bases: 7. CDR1 is SEHNR and CDR2 is FQNEAQ in the germline V gene (reference sequence). Variable domain in full (rest from reference TRBV7-9 and TRBJ2-7): DTGVSQNPRHKITKRGQNVTFRCDPISEHNRLYWYRQTLGQGPEFLTYFQNEAQLEKSRLLSDRFSAERPKGSFSTLEIQRTEQGDSAMYLCASSLIPGQGTYEQYFGPGTRLTVT.

The rearrangement links TRBV2 to TRBJ2-7; 8 nucleotides align to TRBD1. This CDR3 has 14 amino acids. The germline gives CDR1 SNHLY, CDR2 FYNNEI. V shed 1 base, J shed 7 bases, and the junction held 6 bases outside the gene matches. Here the CDR3 reads CASSEGTGLGEQYF. The DNA for the CDR3 is TGTGCCAGCAGTGAAGGGACAGGGCTGGGTGAGCAGTACTTC.

This clonotype occurred many times. The chain employs TRBV7-6 and TRBJ2-7, with D hard to call. This CDR3 is 12 amino acids long. Trimming removed 5 bases from V and 3 bases from J, with 8 bases in between. Germline assignment: CDR1 SGHVS and CDR2 FNYEAQ. CDR3 region: CASSGSDYEQYF. CDR3 nucleotide sequence: TGTGCCAGCAGCGGGTCGGACTACGAGCAGTACTTC.

Comment on this clonotype: The junction departs from the called germline gene at one end, perhaps through a read error. The chain employs TRBV4-3 and TRBJ2-3, with 8 bases identical to TRBD1. CDR1 is LGHNA and CDR2 is YSLEER in the germline V gene. This CDR3 spans 17 amino acids. The CDR3 DNA follows: TGCGCCTGCAGCCAAGATAGACAGGGGACAAGCACAGATACGCAGTATTTT. Its protein product is CACSQDRQGTSTDTQYF.

This clonotype was seen repeatedly, ten times or more. This chain connects TRBV7-3 to TRBJ2-1; tentatively, D is TRBD2 (5 bases). Germline V CDR1 and CDR2: SGHTA, FQGTGA. The CDR3 runs 14 residues. The germline V and J ends were trimmed by 5 bases and 9 bases, with 17 bases remaining between them. This chain's CDR3 is CASSPPTGMGEQFF. The CDR3 region has the DNA TGTGCCAGCAGCCCCCCAACGGGGATGGGTGAGCAGTTCTTC.

This clonotype was seen only a few times. This chain connects TRBV24-1 to TRBJ1-5, with 8 bases identical to TRBD1. The length of the CDR3 is 14 residues. Unmatched junction bases numbered 3, after V lost 4 bases and J lost 5 bases. Germline lookup yields CDR1 KGHDR and CDR2 SFDVKD. CDR3 DNA: TGTGCCACCAGTGACCGACAGGGGTATCAGCCCCAGCATTTT. Its translation: CATSDRQGYQPQHF.

The V and J genes are TRBV29-1 and TRBJ2-1, with TRBD1 matching 9 bases. J was trimmed by 6 bases and V by 8 bases; bases with no gene match: 8. The CDR3 sequence is 13 residues long. Per germline, CDR1 SQVTM and CDR2 ANQGSEA. The DNA for the CDR3 is TGCAGCCTGTTCGGACAGGGGAGCAATGAGCAGTTCTTC. Encoded protein: CSLFGQGSNEQFF.

This clonotype came up many times. This rearrangement joins TRBV7-9 to TRBJ2-7; D is perhaps TRBD2 (5 bases). Trimming removed 5 bases at V and 3 bases at J, with 26 bases between. The CDR3 is 18 residues long. In germline, CDR1 is SEHNR, CDR2 FQNEAQ (reference sequence). The DNA for the CDR3 is TGTGCCAGCAGCCCGACTTCCTTACTAGGGATGTTGGACTACGAGCAGTACTTC. Translating gives CASSPTSLLGMLDYEQYF. The full variable domain, its missing parts supplied by reference TRBV7-9 and TRBJ2-7, is DTGVSQNPRHKITKRGQNVTFRCDPISEHNRLYWYRQTLGQGPEFLTYFQNEAQLEKSRLLSDRFSAERPKGSFSTLEIQRTEQGDSAMYLCASSPTSLLGMLDYEQYFGPGTRLTVT.